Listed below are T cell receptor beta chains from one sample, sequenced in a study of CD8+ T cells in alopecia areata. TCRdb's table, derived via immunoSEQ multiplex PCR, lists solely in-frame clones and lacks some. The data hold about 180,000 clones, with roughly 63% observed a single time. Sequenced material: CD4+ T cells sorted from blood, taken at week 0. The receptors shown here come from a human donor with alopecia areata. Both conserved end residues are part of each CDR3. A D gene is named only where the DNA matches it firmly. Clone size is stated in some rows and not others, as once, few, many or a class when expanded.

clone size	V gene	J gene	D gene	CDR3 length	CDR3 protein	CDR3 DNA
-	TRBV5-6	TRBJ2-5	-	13	CASSLTGIETQYF	TGTGCCAGCAGCTTGACCGGGATCGAGACCCAGTACTTC
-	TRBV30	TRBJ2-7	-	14	CAWALTGTTYEQYF	TGTGCCTGGGCCCTTACCGGGACCACCTACGAGCAGTACTTC
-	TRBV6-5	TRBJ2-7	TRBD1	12	CASSLTGNEQYF	TGTGCCAGCAGCCTGACAGGGAACGAGCAGTACTTC
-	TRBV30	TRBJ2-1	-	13	CAWSSGPYNEQFF	TGTGCCTGGAGCAGCGGTCCTTACAATGAGCAGTTCTTC
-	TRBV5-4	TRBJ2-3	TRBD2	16	CASSPGGPTSTDTQYF	TGTGCCAGCAGCCCGGGGGGGCCTACGAGCACAGATACGCAGTATTTT
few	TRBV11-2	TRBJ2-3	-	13	CASRGGGPDTQYF	TGTGCCAGCAGAGGCGGGGGCCCAGATACGCAGTATTTT
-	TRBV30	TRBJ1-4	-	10	CAWSNEKLFF	TGTGCCTGGAGTAATGAAAAACTGTTTTTT
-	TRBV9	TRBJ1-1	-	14	CASSVGVGHTEAFF	TGTGCCAGCAGCGTAGGTGTGGGACACACTGAAGCTTTCTTT
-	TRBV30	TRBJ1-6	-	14	CAWSQGQPNSPLHF	TGTGCCTGGAGTCAAGGACAGCCAAATTCACCCCTCCACTTT
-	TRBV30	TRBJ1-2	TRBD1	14	CAWTKETGRYGYTF	TGTGCCTGGACCAAAGAGACAGGGCGGTATGGCTACACCTTC
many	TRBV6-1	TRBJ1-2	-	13	CASSEGPRAGYTF	TGTGCCAGCAGTGAAGGTCCCAGGGCTGGCTACACCTTC
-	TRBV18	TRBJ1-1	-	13	CASSPGDRVEAFF	TGTGCCAGCTCGCCAGGGGATCGGGTTGAAGCTTTCTTT
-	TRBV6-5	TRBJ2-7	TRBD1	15	CASSYLGTGDYEQYF	TGTGCCAGCAGTTACTTGGGGACAGGGGACTACGAGCAGTACTTC
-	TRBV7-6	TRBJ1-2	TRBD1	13	CASSSDRDYGYTF	TGTGCCAGCAGCTCAGACAGGGACTATGGCTACACCTTC
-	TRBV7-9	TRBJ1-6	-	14	CASSFGANNSPLHF	TGTGCCAGCAGCTTCGGGGCTAATAATTCACCCCTCCACTTT
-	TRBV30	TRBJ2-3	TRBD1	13	CAWSVNPGTGFTF	TGTGCCTGGAGTGTAAACCCGGGGACAGGGTTCACATTT
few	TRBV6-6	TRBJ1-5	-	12	CASSPSNQPQHF	TGTGCCAGCAGCCCTTCTAATCAGCCCCAGCATTTT
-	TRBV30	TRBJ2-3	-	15	CAWSGLGGATDTQYF	TGTGCCTGGAGTGGGTTAGGGGGTGCCACAGATACGCAGTATTTT
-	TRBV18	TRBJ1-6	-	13	CASSPLANSPLHF	TGTGCCAGCTCACCGCTGGCGAATTCACCCCTCCACTTT
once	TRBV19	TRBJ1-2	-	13	CASSIGLIYGYTF	TGTGCCAGTAGTATCGGTCTAATCTATGGCTACACCTTC
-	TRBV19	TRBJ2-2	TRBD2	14	CASRRTSGLEELFF	TGTGCCAGTAGGCGGACTAGCGGCCTAGAGGAGCTGTTTTTT
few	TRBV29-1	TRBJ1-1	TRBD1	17	CSPPPAGDRGDNTEAFF	TGCAGCCCCCCGCCTGCTGGGGACAGGGGGGATAACACTGAAGCTTTCTTT
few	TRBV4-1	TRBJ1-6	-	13	CASSQEYGSPLHF	TGCGCCAGCAGCCAAGAATACGGTTCACCCCTCCACTTT
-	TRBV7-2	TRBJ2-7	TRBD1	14	CASSLTRGPHEQYF	TGTGCCAGCAGCTTAACGAGGGGGCCCCACGAGCAGTACTTC
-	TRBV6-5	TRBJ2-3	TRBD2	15	CASSPLAGGTDTQYF	TGTGCCAGCAGTCCGTTAGCGGGGGGCACAGATACGCAGTATTTT
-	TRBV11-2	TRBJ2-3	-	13	CASSPPGWGTQYF	TGTGCCAGCAGCCCGCCGGGGTGGGGTACGCAGTATTTT
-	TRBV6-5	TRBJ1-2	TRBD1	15	CASSYTSGGRDGYTF	TGTGCCAGCAGTTATACGTCAGGGGGCAGGGATGGCTACACCTTC
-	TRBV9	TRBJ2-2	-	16	CASSVRAGMSTGELFF	TGTGCCAGCAGCGTAAGGGCAGGAATGAGCACCGGGGAGCTGTTTTTT
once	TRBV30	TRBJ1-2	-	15	CAWSVYGARTYGYTF	TGTGCCTGGAGTGTGTACGGGGCCAGGACATATGGCTACACCTTC
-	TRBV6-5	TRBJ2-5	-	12	CASSYSKGTQYF	TGTGCCAGCAGTTACTCCAAGGGGACCCAGTACTTC
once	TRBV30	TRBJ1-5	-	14	CAWTEGGGNQPQHF	TGTGCCTGGACGGAGGGAGGGGGCAATCAGCCCCAGCATTTT
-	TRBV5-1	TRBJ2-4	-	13	CASSFNEGSIQYF	TGCGCCAGCAGCTTCAACGAGGGTAGCATTCAGTACTTC
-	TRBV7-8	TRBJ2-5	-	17	CASSLALRGRYQETQYF	TGTGCCAGCAGCTTAGCGCTAAGGGGACGGTACCAAGAGACCCAGTACTTC
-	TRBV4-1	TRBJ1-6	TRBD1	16	CASSQDGAGGRSPLHF	TGCGCCAGCAGCCAAGATGGGGCAGGGGGTCGATCACCCCTCCACTTT
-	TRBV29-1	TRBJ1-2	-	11	CSVERQGRYTF	TGCAGCGTTGAACGGCAGGGGCGCTACACCTTC
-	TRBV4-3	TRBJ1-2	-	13	CASSQDRVSGYTF	TGCGCCAGCAGCCAAGACAGGGTTTCTGGCTACACCTTC
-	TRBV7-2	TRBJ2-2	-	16	CASSLALGGSAGELFF	TGTGCCAGCAGCTTAGCGCTCGGGGGATCAGCCGGGGAGCTGTTTTTT
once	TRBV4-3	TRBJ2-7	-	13	CASSQAPQREQYF	TGCGCCAGCAGCCAAGCTCCCCAGCGAGAGCAGTACTTC
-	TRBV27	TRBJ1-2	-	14	CASSFGGSNYGYTF	TGTGCCAGCAGTTTTGGAGGGTCGAACTATGGCTACACCTTC
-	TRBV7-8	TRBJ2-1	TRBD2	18	CASSLRQGTSGSYNEQFF	TGTGCCAGCAGCCTACGACAGGGAACTAGCGGGAGCTACAATGAGCAGTTCTTC
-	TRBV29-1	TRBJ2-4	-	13	CSVESQGKNIQYF	TGCAGCGTTGAAAGCCAGGGCAAAAACATTCAGTACTTC
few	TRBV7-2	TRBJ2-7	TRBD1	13	CASEGQGAKKQYF	TGTGCCAGCGAGGGACAGGGGGCGAAGAAGCAGTACTTC
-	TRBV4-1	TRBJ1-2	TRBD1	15	CASSLQGARSYGYTF	TGCGCCAGCAGCCTACAGGGGGCGAGGTCCTATGGCTACACCTTC
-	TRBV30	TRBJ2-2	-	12	CAWSRNVGELFF	TGTGCCTGGAGTCGAAACGTGGGGGAGCTGTTTTTT
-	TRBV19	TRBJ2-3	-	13	CASSILGADTQYF	TGTGCCAGTAGTATCCTCGGAGCAGATACGCAGTATTTT
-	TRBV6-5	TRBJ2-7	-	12	CASSFPQREQYF	TGTGCCAGCAGTTTCCCACAGAGGGAGCAGTACTTC
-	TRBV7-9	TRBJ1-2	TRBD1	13	CASSSYRGEGYTF	TGTGCCAGCAGCTCCTACAGGGGGGAAGGCTACACCTTC
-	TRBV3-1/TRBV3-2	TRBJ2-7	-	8	CASSQGEF	TGTGCCAGCAGCCAGGGGGAGTTC
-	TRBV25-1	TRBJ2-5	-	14	CASSDWGNQETQYF	TGTGCCAGCAGTGATTGGGGCAACCAAGAGACCCAGTACTTC
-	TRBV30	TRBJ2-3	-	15	CAWSVATRDTDTQYF	TGTGCCTGGAGTGTGGCGACTCGAGACACAGATACGCAGTATTTT
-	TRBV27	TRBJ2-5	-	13	CASSLAGLETQYF	TGTGCCAGCAGTTTGGCGGGTTTGGAGACCCAGTACTTC
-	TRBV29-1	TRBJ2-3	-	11	CSVHSVDTQYF	TGCAGCGTCCACTCCGTAGATACGCAGTATTTT